Described below is a single T cell receptor (beta chain) sequence and its context. The antigen it recognizes is unknown. Base qualities were left out, and no much larger clone turns up one base away. The data belong to a study of T cell repertoires in cytomegalovirus infection (dated by TCRdb to between 2018 and 2020). Broadly, across the study: Recently identified HLA-C-restricted CMV epitopes, whose presentation resists viral immunomodulation, were targeted by peptide stimulations together with well-studied HLA-B-restricted epitopes. Donor HLA type was relevant to the analysis, as public TCR beta signatures indicated carriage of CMV infection together with the matching HLA type.

Beyond this particular receptor, the publication reports: The ex vivo response was dominated by HLA-C-restricted CMV-specific TCR beta clonotypes, and the single most frequent clonotype in two of eight donors was supplied by these HLA-C-restricted clonotypes. In both this cohort and an independent roughly 330-donor cohort, the cumulative frequency of public TCR beta family members distinguished carriers of CMV infection plus the relevant HLA type.

According to the study, the label for this sample's treatment or condition signals: in vitro stimulation with specific CMV peptide epitopes to enrich CMV-specific T cells. At the junction V is shortened by 3 bases and J by 2 bases, with 11 bases in between. From the cysteine through the phenylalanine, the CDR3 covers 15 amino acids. This entry keeps only the CDR3 DNA: 45 bases, framed from base 1. CDR1 and CDR2 are drawn from the germline V gene (reference sequence): LNHDA, SQIVND. The sequencer was an Illumina HiSeq 1500. The public reads were reprocessed in TCRdb via fastp at Q25 and MiXCR, keeping in-frame beta chains. Duplicate CDR3 protein sequences are folded into a single record with the most common DNA and genes. The table for this sample lists about 770,000 distinct CDR3 sequences; almost 30% of them were counted only once. The ten largest clonotypes hold under 15% of the sample.

The sequence derives from a human donor in good health (CMV status not recorded). Some clones in this sample may be carry-over from other donors' samples. Recombination joined TRBV19 with TRBJ1-3; a tentative D match to TRBD1 spans 5 bases. The specimen was cultured CD8+ T cells from PBMCs, collected from culture after CMV antigen stimulation. At the DNA level, the sequence is TGTGCCAGTAGTATCCGACAGACAACTGGAAACACCATATATTTT. Its protein is CASSIRQTTGNTIYF. The variable domain in full, with residues beyond the CDR3 obtained from the reference TRBV19 and TRBJ1-3 genes, is DGGITQSPKYLFRKEGQNVTLSCEQNLNHDAMYWYRQDPGQGLRLIYYSQIVNDFQKGDIAEGYSVSREKKESFPLTVTSAQKNPTAFYLCASSIRQTTGNTIYFGEGSWLTVV.